This T cell receptor (beta chain) was sequenced in a study of cytotoxic CD8 clonotypes in ibrutinib-treated CLL. Whole-study context: The patients comprised approximately eleven relapsed/refractory and roughly 15 treatment-naive cases, some 18 IGHV unmutated. Whole-study findings and limits: The study found public clonotypes uncommon, contracting or stable on treatment. Clonality was elevated at ibrutinib response and had returned toward baseline at progression. Clonality measured at baseline exceeded age-matched healthy donors, tracking circulating CD8+ T-cell counts.

The CDR3 length is 13 residues. V was clipped by 0 bases and J by 4 bases, with 6 bases between them. Germline lookup yields CDR1 MNHEY and CDR2 SVGAGI. This table comes from immunoSEQ multiplex PCR, and its TCRdb copy is limited to in-frame clones, with some not included. The data hold around 160,000 clones, with 81% observed a single time. As concerns this clone: Antigen unknown. The sample holds other DNA sequences that translate to the same CDR3.

The chain has TRBV6-5 and TRBJ1-1; D gene ambiguous. This sequence originates from a human donor with chronic lymphocytic leukemia. This specimen was PBMCs, taken after 12 months of ibrutinib treatment. CDR3 DNA: TGTGCCAGCAGTTACTCCGGAGGCACTGAAGCTTTCTTT. Its protein product is CASSYSGGTEAFF.